Reported below is one T cell receptor (beta chain). Its antigen is still unknown. The sample originates from a study of post-analysis software for immune sequencing data. Overall study: Clinical courses comprised relapsing-remitting, secondary progressive and progressive-relapsing multiple sclerosis.

The V gene's germline CDR1 is SGHTA and CDR2 FQGNSA. The CDR3 runs to 16 residues. Trimming took 3 bases from V and 2 from J; bases not matched to a gene: 3. The library was made from cDNA and included unique molecular identifiers. A population of about 0.9 to 10 million T cells gave rise to 450,000 to 500,000 cDNA molecules. MiXCR, applied by TCRdb to the PCR reads, yields one record per CDR3 protein. Of about 430,000 distinct CDR3 sequences in the sample, approximately 42% were seen once. Study-level results: Samples sharing a preparation batch grouped tightly together when assessed by F measure. About five TRBV segments, including TRBV5-6, TRBV5-1 and TRBV20-1, were more frequent in patients than controls. Significantly decreased normalized Chao1 diversity was recorded for multiple sclerosis patients relative to controls.

The sequence was collected from a girl aged 2 to 10 with multiple sclerosis. This chain connects TRBV7-2 to TRBJ2-5, with 13 bases aligning to TRBD2. The sample consisted of blood. The CDR3 here is CASSFWTSGRQETQYF. For the CDR3, the DNA is TGTGCCAGCAGCTTCTGGACTAGCGGGAGACAAGAGACCCAGTACTTC.